This T cell receptor (beta chain) was captured in a study of T-cell memory formation after mild COVID-19. Background on the study: Each donor largely had its own TCR clusters. General observations from the study: Pre-infection memory showed some responding clones, and this suggested that cross-reactive memory joined.

This clonotype has a count of ten or more. The antigen remains undetermined. CDR1 is SGHRS, CDR2 YFSETQ, per germline. The V and J ends lost 0 bases and 4 bases, in that order; junction bases with no gene match: 7. The CDR3 extends over 16 amino acids. TCRdb reprocessed the 5' RACE reads via MiXCR and lists one record per CDR3 protein. Found here are a few hundred thousand distinct CDR3 sequences, 8.5% to 9.5% of them singletons; the top ten hold 22%. Sequencing input: PBMCs or a T cell subset sorted from them (not recorded which). This receptor was taken from a man in his late teens or twenties who had mild COVID-19 (a few samples of this study predate the infection). Cell type and time point are not known. The chain joins TRBV5-1 to TRBJ2-5, with 9 bases that match TRBD1. The CDR3 loop reads CASSLGGTGGGETQYF. CDR3 bases: TGCGCCAGCAGCTTGGGGGGAACAGGGGGCGGAGAGACCCAGTACTTC.